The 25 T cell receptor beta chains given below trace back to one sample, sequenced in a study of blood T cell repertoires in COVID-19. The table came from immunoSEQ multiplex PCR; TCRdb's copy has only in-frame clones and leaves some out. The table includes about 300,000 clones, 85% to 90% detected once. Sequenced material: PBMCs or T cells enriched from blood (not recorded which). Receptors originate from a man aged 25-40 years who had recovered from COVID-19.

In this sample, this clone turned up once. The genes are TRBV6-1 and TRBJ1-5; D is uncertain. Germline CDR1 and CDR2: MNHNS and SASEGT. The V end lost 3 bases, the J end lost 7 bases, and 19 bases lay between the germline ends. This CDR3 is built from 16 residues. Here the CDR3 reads CASSEVDSRRSQPQHF. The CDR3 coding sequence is TGTGCCAGCAGTGAGGTGGACTCGCGACGTTCCCAGCCCCAGCATTTT.

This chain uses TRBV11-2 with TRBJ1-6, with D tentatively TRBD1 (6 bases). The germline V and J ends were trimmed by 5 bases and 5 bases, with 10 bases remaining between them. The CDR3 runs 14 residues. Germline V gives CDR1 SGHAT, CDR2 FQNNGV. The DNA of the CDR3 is TGTGCCAGCAGCCCGCAGGGGAATAATTCACCCCTCCACTTT. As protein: CASSPQGNNSPLHF.

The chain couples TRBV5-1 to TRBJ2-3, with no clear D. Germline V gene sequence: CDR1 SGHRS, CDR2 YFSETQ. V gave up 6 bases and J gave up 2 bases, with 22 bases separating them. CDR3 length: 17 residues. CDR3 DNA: TGCGCCAGCAAGATCTTGGCAGCGTCGGGTTCCACAGATACGCAGTATTTT. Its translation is CASKILAASGSTDTQYF.

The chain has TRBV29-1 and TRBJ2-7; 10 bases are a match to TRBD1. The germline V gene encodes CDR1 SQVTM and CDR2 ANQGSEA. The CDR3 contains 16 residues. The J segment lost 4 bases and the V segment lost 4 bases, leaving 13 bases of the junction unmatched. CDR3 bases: TGCAGCGTTGGGGCCTTGACCGGGACAGGGGCGTACGAGCAGTACTTC. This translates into CSVGALTGTGAYEQYF.

The CDR3 region is CASSFLTDRNYGYTF. CDR3 sequence (DNA): TGTGCCAGCAGTTTTTTAACGGACAGGAACTATGGCTACACCTTC. The rearrangement links TRBV28 to TRBJ1-2; 7 bases align to TRBD1. The germline V gene encodes CDR1 MDHEN and CDR2 SYDVKM. The CDR3 extends over 15 amino acids. After removal of 3 bases from V and 2 bases from J, the junction contained 6 bases not matched to a gene.

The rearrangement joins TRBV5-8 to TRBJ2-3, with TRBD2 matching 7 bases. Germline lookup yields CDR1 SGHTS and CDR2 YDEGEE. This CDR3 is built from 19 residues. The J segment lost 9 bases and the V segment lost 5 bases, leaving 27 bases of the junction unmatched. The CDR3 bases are TGTGCCAGCAGGTCCTCGGGACTACGGCCAGGAAATGCCCCGGGGACGCAGTATTTT. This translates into CASRSSGLRPGNAPGTQYF.

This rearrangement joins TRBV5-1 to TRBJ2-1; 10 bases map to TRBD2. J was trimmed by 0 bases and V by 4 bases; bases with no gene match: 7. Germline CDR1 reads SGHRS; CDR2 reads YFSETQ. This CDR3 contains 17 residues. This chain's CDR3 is CASSEVPSGSSYNEQFF. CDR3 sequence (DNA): TGCGCCAGCAGCGAGGTGCCTAGCGGGAGCTCCTACAATGAGCAGTTCTTC.

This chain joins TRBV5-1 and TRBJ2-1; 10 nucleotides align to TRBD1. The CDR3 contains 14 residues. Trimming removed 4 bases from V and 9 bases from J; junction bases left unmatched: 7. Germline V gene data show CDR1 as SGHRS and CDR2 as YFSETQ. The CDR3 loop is CASSPEDRGSEQFF. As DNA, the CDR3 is TGCGCCAGCAGCCCCGAGGACAGGGGGTCTGAGCAGTTCTTC.

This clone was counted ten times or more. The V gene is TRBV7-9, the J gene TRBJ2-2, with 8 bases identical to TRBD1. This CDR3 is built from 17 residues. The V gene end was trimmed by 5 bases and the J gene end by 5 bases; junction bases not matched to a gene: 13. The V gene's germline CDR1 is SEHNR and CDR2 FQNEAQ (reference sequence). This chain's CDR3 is CASSPPRGTGGTGELFF. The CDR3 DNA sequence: TGTGCCAGCAGCCCACCCCGCGGAACAGGGGGTACCGGGGAGCTGTTTTTT.

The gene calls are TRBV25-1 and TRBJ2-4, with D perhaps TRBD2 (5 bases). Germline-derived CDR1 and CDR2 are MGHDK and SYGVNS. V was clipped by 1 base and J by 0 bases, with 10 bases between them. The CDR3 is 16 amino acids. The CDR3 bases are TGTGCCAGCAGTGAATCGGGGTCAAGAGCCAAAAACATTCAGTACTTC. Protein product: CASSESGSRAKNIQYF.

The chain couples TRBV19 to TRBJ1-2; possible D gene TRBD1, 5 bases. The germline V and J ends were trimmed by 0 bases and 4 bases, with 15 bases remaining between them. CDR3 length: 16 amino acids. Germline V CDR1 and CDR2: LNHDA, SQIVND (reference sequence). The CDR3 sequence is CASSIEGSGTAYGYTF. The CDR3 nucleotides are TGTGCCAGTAGTATAGAAGGTTCCGGGACTGCCTATGGCTACACCTTC.

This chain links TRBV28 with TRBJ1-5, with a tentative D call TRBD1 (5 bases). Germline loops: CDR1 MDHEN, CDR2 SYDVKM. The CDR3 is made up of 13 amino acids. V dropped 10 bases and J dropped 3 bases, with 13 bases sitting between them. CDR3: CATRRQINQPQHF. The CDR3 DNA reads TGTGCCACCCGAAGACAGATCAATCAGCCCCAGCATTTT.

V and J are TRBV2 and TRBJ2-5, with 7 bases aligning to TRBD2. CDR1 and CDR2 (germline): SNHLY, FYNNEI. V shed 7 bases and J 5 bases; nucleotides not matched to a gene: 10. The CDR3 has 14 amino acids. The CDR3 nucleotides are TGTGCCAGCATGGGGGGGGAGGGTTTCGAGACCCAGTACTTC. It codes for CASMGGEGFETQYF.

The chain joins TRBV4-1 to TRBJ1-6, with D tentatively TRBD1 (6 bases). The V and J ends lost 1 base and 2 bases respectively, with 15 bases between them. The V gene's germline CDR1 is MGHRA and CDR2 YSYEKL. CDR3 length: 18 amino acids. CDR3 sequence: CASSQGIGGFAYNSPLHF. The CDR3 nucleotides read TGCGCCAGCAGCCAAGGAATAGGGGGATTTGCCTATAATTCACCCCTCCACTTT.

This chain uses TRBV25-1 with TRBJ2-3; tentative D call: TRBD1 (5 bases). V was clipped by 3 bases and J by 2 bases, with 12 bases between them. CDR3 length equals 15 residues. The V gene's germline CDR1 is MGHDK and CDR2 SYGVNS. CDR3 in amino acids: CASSDDRVLTDTQYF. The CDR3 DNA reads TGTGCCAGCAGTGACGACAGAGTCCTCACAGATACGCAGTATTTT.

The CDR3 DNA reads as TGTGCCAGCAGTTTACGGCAGGTCATTAATGAAAAACTGTTTTTT. It is translated as CASSLRQVINEKLFF. The rearrangement joins TRBV28 to TRBJ1-4; no firm D call. The CDR3 is made up of 15 amino acids. V was cut by 2 bases and J by 4 bases, with 11 bases left in between. Germline assignment: CDR1 MDHEN and CDR2 SYDVKM.

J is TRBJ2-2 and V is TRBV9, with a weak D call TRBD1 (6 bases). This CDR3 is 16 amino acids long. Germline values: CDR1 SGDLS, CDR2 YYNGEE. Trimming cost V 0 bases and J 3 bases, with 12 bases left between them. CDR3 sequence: CASSVGGRGHTGELFF. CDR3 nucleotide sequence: TGTGCCAGCAGCGTAGGGGGCAGGGGTCACACCGGGGAGCTGTTTTTT.

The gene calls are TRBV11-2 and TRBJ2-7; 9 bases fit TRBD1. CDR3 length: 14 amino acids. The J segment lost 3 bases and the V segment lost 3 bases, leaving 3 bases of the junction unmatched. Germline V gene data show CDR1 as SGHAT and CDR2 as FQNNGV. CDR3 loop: CASSLRDRVYEQYF. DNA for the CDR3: TGTGCCAGCAGCTTGCGGGACAGGGTCTACGAGCAGTACTTC.

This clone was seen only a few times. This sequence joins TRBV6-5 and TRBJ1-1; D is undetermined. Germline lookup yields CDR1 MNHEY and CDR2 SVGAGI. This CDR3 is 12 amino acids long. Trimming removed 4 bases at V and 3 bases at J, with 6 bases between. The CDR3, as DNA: TGTGCCAGCAGTTTCGGGGACACTGAAGCTTTCTTT. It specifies CASSFGDTEAFF.

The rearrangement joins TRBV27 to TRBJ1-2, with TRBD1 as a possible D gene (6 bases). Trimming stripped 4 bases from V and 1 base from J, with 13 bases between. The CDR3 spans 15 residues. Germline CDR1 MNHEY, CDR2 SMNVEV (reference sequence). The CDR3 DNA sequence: TGTGCCAGCAGTTCCTTGGACAGCCATAACTATGGCTACACCTTC. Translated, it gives CASSSLDSHNYGYTF.

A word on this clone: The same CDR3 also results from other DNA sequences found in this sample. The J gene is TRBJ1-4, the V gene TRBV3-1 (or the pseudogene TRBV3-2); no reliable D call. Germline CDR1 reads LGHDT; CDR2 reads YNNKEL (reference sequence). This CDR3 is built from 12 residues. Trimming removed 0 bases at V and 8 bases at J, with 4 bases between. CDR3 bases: TGTGCCAGCAGCCAAGAGCGGGAAAAACTGTTTTTT. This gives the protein CASSQEREKLFF.

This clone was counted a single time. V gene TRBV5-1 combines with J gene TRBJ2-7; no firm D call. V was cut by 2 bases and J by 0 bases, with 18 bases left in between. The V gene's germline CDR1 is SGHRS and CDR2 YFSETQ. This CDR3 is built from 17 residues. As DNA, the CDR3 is TGCGCCAGCAGCTTTGGAACGGAGCCTGTCATCTCCTACGAGCAGTACTTC. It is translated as CASSFGTEPVISYEQYF.

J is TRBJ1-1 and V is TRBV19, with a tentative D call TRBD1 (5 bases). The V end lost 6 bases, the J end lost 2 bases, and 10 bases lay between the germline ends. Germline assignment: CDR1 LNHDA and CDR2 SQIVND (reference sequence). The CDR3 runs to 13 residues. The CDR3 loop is CASRATGNTEAFF. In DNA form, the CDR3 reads TGTGCCAGTAGGGCTACAGGTAACACTGAAGCTTTCTTT. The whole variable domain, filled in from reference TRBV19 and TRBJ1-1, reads DGGITQSPKYLFRKEGQNVTLSCEQNLNHDAMYWYRQDPGQGLRLIYYSQIVNDFQKGDIAEGYSVSREKKESFPLTVTSAQKNPTAFYLCASRATGNTEAFFGQGTRLTVV.

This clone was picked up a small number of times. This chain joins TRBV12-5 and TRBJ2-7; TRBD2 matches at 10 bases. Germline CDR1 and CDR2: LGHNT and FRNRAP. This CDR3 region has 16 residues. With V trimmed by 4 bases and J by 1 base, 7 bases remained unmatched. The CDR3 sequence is CASGSRTSGYSYEQYF. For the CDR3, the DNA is TGTGCTAGTGGTTCCCGGACTAGCGGATATTCCTACGAGCAGTACTTC.

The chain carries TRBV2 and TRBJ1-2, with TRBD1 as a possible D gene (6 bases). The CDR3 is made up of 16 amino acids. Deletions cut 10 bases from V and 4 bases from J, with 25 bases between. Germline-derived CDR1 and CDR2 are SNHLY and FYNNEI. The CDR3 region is CANTLHPTGPGYGYTF. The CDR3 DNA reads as TGTGCCAACACCCTACACCCCACAGGGCCTGGCTATGGCTACACCTTC.